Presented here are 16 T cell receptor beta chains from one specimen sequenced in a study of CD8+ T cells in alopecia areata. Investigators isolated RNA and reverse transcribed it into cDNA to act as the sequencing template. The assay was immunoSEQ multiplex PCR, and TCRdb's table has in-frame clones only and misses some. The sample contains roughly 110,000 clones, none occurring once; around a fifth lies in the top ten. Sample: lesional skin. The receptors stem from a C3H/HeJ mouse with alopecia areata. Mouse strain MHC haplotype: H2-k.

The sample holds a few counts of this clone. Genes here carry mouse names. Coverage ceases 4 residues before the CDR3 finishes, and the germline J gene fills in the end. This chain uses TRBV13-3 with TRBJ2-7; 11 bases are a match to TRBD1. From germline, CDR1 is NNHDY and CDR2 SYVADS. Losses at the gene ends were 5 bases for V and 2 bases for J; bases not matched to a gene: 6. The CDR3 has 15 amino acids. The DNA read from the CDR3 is TGTGCCAGCAGAGGGACAGGGGGAGGCGCCTAT. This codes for CASRGTGGGAY. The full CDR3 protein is CASRGTGGGAYEQYF.

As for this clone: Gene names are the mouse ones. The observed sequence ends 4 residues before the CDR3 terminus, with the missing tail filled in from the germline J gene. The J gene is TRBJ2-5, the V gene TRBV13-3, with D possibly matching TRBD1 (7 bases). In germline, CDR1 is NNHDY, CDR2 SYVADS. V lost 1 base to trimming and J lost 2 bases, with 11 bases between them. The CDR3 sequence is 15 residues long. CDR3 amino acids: CASSDRGLGQDTQYF. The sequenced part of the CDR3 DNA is TGTGCCAGCAGTGATAGGGGGCTTGGCCAAGAC. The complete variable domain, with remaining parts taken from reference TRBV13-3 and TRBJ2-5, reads EAAVTQSPRSKVAVTGGKVTLSCHQTNNHDYMYWYRQDTGHGLRLIHYSYVADSTEKGDIPDGYKASRPSQENFSLILELASLSQTAVYFCASSDRGLGQDTQYFGPGTRLLVL.

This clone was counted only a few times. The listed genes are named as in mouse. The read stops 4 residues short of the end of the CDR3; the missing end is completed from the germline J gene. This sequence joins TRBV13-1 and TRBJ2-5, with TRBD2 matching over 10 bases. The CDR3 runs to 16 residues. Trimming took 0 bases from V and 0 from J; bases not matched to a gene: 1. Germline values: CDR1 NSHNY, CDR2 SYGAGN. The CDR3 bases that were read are TGTGCCAGCAGTGATGGGACTGGGGGTAACCAAGAC. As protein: CASSDGTGGNQD. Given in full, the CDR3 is CASSDGTGGNQDTQYF.

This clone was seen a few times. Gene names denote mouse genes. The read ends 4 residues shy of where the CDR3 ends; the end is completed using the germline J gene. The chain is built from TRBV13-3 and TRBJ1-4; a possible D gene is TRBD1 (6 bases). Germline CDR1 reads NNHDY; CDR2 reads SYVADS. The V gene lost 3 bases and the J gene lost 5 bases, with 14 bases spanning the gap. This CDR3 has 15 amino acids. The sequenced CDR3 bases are TGTGCCAGCAGTGTTCAGGGGAAGGAAAACGAA. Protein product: CASSVQGKENE. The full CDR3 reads CASSVQGKENERLFF. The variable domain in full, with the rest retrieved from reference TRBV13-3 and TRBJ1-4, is EAAVTQSPRSKVAVTGGKVTLSCHQTNNHDYMYWYRQDTGHGLRLIHYSYVADSTEKGDIPDGYKASRPSQENFSLILELASLSQTAVYFCASSVQGKENERLFFGHGTKLSVL.

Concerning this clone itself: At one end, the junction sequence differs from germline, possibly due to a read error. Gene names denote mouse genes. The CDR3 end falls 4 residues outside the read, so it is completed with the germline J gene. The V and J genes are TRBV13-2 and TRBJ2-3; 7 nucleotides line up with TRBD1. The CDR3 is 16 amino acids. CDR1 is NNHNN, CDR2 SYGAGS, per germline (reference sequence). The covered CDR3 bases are TGTGCCCGCGGTGACTCATGGACAGGAAGTGCAGAA. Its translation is CARGDSWTGSAE. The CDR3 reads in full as CARGDSWTGSAETLYF.

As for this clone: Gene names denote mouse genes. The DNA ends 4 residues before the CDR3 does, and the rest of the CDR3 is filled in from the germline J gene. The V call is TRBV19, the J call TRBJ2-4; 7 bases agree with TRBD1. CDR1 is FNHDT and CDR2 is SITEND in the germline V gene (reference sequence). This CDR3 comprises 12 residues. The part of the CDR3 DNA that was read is TGTGCCAGCAAGACAGGGATGAAC. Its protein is CASKTGMN. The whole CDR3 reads CASKTGMNTLYF.

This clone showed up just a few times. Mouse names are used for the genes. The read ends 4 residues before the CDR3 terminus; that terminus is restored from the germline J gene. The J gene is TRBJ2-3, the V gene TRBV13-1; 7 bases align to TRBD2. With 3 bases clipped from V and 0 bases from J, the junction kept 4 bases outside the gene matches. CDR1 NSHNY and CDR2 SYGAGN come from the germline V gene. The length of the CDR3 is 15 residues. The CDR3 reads CASSGRLGSAETLYF. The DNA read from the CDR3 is TGTGCCAGCAGTGGACGACTGGGAAGTGCAGAA.

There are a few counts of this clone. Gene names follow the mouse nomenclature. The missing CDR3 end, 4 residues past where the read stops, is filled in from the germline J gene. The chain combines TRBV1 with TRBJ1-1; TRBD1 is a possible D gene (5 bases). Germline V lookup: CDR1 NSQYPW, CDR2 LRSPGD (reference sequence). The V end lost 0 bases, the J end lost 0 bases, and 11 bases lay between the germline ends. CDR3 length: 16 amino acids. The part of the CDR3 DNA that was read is TGCACCTGCAGTGCAGATGTGCAGGGCGCAAACACA. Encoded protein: CTCSADVQGANT. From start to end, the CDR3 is CTCSADVQGANTEVFF.

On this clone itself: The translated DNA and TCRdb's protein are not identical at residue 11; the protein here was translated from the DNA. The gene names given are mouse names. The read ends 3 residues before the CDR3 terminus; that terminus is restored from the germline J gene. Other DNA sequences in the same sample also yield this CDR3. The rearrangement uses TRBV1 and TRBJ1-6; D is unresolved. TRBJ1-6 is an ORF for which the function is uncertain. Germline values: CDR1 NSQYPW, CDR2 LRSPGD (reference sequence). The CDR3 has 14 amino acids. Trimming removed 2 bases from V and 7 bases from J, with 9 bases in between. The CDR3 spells CTCSAPGLNSPLYF. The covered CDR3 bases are TGCACCTGCAGTGCACCCGGACTGAATTCGCCC.

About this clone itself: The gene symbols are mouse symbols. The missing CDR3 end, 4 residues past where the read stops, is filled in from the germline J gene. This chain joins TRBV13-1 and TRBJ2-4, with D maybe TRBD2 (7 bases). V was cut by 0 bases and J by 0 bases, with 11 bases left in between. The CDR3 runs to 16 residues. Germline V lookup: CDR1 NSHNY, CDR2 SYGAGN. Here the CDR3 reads CASSDVGGPSQNTLYF. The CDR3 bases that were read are TGTGCCAGCAGTGATGTTGGGGGGCCTAGTCAAAAC.

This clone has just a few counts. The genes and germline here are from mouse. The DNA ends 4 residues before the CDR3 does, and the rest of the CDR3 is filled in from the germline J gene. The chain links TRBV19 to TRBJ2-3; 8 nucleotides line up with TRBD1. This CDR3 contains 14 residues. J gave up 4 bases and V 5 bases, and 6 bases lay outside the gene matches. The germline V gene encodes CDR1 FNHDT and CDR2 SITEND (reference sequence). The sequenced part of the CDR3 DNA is TGTGCCAGCAGCCTGGACAGGGCACCAGAA. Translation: CASSLDRAPE. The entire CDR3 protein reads CASSLDRAPETLYF.

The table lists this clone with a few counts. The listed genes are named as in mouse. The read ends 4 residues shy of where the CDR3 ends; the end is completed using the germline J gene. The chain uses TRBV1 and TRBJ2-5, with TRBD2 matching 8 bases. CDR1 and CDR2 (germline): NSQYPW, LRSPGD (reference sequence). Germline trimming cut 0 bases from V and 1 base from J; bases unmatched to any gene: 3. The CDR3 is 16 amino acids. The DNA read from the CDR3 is TGCACCTGCAGTGCAGAACTGGGGGCCTACCAAGAC. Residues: CTCSAELGAYQD. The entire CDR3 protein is CTCSAELGAYQDTQYF.

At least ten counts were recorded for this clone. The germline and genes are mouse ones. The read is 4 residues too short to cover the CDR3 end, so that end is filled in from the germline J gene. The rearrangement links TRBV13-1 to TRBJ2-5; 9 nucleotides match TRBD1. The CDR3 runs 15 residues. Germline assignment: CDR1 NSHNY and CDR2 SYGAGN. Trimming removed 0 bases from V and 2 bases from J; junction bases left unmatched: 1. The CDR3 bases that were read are TGTGCCAGCAGTGATGCGACAGGGGGCCAAGAC. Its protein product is CASSDATGGQD. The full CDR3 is CASSDATGGQDTQYF.

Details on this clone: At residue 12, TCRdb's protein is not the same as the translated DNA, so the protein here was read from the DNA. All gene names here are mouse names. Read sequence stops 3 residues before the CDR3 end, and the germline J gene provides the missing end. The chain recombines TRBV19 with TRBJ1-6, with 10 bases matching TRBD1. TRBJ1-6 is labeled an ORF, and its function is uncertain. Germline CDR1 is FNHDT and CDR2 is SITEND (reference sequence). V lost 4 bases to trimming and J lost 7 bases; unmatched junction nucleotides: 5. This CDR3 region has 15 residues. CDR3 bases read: TGTGCCAGCAGTCACCGGACAGGGGGAAATTCGCCC. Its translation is CASSHRTGGNSP. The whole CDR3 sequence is CASSHRTGGNSPLYF.

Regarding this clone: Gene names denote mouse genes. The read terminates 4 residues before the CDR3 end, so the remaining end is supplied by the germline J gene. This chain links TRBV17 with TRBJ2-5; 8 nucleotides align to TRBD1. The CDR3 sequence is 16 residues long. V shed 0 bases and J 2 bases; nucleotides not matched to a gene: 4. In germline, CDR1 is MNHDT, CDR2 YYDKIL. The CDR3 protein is CASSRDRGTGQDTQYF. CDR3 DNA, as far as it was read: TGTGCTAGCAGTAGAGACCGCGGGACAGGCCAAGAC. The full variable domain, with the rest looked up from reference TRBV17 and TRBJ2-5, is DTTVKQNPRYKLARVGKPVNLICSQTMNHDTMYWYQKKPNQAPKLLLFYYDKILNREADTFEKFQSSRPNNSFCSLYIGSAGLEYSAMYLCASSRDRGTGQDTQYFGPGTRLLVL.

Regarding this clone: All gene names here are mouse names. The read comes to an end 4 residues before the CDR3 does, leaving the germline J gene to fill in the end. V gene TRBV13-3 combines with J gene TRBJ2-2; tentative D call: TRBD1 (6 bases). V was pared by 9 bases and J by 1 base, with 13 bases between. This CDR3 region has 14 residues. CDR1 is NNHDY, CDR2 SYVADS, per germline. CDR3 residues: CATSPTGNTGQLYF. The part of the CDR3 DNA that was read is TGTGCCACCTCCCCGACAGGAAACACCGGG.